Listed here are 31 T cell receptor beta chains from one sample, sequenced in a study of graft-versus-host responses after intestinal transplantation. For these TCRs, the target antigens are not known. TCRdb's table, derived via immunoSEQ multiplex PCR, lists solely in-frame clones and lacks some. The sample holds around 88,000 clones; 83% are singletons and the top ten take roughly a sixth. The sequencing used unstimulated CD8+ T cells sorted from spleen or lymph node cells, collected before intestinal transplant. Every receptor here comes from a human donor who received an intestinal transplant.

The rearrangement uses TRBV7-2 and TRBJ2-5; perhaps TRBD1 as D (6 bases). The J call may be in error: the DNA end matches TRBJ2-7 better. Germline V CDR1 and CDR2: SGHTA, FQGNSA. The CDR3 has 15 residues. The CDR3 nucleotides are TGTGCCAGCAGCTTAACAGGGCCTCTTTGGGTCGAGCAGTACTTC. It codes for CASSLTGPLWVEQYF.

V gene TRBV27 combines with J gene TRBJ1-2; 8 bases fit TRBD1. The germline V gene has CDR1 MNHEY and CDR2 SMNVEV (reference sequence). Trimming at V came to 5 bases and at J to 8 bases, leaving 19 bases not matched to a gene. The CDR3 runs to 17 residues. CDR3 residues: CASSISTGGARLSGYTF. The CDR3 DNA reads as TGTGCCAGCAGTATAAGCACAGGGGGGGCCCGGTTGTCCGGCTACACCTTC.

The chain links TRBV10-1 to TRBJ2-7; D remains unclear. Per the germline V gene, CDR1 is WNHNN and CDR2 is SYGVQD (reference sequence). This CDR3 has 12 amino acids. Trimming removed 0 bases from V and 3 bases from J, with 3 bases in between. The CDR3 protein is CASSESLYEQYF. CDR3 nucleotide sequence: TGCGCCAGCAGTGAGTCCCTCTACGAGCAGTACTTC.

CDR3 DNA: TGCGCCAGCAGCTTGGCACCCGGGAACACTGAAGCTTTCTTT. Its protein product is CASSLAPGNTEAFF. The chain uses TRBV5-1 and TRBJ1-1; unclear D gene. V was clipped by 0 bases and J by 1 base, with 7 bases between them. CDR1 and CDR2 from the germline V gene are SGHRS and YFSETQ. The CDR3 is 14 amino acids.

CDR3 region: CASSLFGNTEAFF. In DNA, the CDR3 is TGTGCCAGCAGTTTATTCGGGAACACTGAAGCTTTCTTT. The rearrangement uses TRBV28 and TRBJ1-1; no definite D call. The ends were cut back, 1 base at V and 1 base at J, with 4 bases in the middle. The V gene's germline CDR1 is MDHEN and CDR2 SYDVKM. This CDR3 is 13 amino acids long.

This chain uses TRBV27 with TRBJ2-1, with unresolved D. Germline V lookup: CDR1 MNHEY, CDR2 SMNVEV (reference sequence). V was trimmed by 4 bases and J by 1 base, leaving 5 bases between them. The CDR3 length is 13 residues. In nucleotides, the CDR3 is TGTGCCAGCAGTTACTATTCCTACAATGAGCAGTTCTTC. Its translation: CASSYYSYNEQFF.

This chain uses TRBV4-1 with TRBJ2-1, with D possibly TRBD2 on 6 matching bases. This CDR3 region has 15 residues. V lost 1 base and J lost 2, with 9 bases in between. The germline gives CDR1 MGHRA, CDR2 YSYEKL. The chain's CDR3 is CASSQGGVAYNEQFF. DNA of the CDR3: TGCGCCAGCAGCCAAGGGGGGGTTGCCTACAATGAGCAGTTCTTC.

CDR3 protein: CASSLGANYGYTF. The CDR3, as DNA: TGTGCCAGCAGTTTGGGGGCTAACTATGGCTACACCTTC. The chain uses TRBV27 and TRBJ1-2, with a weak D call TRBD1 (5 bases). CDR1 MNHEY and CDR2 SMNVEV come from the germline V gene (reference sequence). Trimming left V 3 bases short and J 0 bases short, with 5 bases between. The CDR3 consists of 13 residues.

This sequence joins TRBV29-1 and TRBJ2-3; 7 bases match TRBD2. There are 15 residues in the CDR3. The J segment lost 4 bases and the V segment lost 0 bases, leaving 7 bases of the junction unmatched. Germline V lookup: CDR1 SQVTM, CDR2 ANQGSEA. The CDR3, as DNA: TGCAGCGTTGAAGATCCAGCGGGAAAGTCAGATACGCAGTATTTT. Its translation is CSVEDPAGKSDTQYF.

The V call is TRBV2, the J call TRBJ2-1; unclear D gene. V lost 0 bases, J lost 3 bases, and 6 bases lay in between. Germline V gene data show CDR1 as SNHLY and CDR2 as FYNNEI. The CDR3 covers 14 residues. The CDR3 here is CASSEARIYNEQFF. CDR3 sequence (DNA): TGTGCCAGCAGTGAAGCGCGCATCTACAATGAGCAGTTCTTC.

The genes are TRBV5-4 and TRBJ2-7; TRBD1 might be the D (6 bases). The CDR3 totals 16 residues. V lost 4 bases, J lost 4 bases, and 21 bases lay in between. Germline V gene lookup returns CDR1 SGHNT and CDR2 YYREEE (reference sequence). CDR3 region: CASSGEQGRSPYEQYF. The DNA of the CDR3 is TGTGCCAGCAGCGGAGAACAGGGCCGAAGTCCTTACGAGCAGTACTTC.

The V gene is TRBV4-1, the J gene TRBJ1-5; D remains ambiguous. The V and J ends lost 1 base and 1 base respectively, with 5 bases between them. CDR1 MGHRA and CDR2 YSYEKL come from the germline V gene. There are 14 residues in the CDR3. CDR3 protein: CASSQAQSNQPQHF. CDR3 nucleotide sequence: TGCGCCAGCAGCCAAGCGCAGAGCAATCAGCCCCAGCATTTT.

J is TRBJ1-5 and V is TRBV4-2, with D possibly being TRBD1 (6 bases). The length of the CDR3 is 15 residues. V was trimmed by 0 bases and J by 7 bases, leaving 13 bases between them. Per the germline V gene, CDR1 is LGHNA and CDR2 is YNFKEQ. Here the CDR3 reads CASSQDRGRGQPQHF. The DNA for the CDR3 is TGTGCCAGCAGCCAAGATCGGGGGCGCGGGCAGCCCCAGCATTTT.

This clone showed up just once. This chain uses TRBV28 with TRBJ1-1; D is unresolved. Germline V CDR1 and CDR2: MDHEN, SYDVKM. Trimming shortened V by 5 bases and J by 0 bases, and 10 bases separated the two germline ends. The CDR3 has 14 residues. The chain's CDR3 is CASSDNFMNTEAFF. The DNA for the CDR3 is TGTGCCAGCAGTGATAACTTCATGAACACTGAAGCTTTCTTT.

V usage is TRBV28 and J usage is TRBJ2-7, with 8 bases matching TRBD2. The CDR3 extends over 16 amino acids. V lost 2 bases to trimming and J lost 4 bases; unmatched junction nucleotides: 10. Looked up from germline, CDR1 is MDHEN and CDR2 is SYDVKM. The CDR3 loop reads CASSLGTSGSWYEQYF. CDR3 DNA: TGTGCCAGCAGTTTAGGTACGAGCGGGAGTTGGTACGAGCAGTACTTC.

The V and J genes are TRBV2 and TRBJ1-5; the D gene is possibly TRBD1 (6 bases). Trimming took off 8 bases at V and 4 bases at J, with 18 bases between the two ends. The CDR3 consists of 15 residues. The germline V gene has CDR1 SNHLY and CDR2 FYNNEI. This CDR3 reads CASGLSSGANQPQHF. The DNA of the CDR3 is TGTGCCAGCGGACTAAGCTCAGGGGCTAATCAGCCCCAGCATTTT.

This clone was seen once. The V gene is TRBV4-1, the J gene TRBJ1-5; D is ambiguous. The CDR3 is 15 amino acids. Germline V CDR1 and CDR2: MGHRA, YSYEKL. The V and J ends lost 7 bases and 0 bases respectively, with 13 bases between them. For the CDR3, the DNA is TGCGCCAGCAACCCGGCCAAGAATAGCAATCAGCCCCAGCATTTT. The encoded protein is CASNPAKNSNQPQHF.

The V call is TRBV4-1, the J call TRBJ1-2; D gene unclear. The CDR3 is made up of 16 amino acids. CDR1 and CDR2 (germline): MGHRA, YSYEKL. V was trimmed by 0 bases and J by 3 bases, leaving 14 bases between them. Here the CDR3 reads CASSQDLHQVYYGYTF. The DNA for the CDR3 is TGCGCCAGCAGCCAAGATCTTCATCAGGTTTACTATGGCTACACCTTC.

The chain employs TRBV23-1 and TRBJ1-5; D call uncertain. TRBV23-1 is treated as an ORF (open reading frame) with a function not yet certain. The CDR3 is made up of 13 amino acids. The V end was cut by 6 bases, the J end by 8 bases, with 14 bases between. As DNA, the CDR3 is TGCGCCAGCAGGCGAGCAAAGTGGGAGCCCCAGCATTTT. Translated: CASRRAKWEPQHF.

This CDR3 reads CASGFLLKETGNTIYF. The CDR3 DNA follows: TGTGCTAGTGGTTTCCTCCTCAAGGAGACCGGAAACACCATATATTTT. This chain joins TRBV12-5 and TRBJ1-3; no firm D call. The V gene's germline CDR1 is LGHNT and CDR2 FRNRAP. The length of the CDR3 is 16 residues. Trimming shortened V by 3 bases and J by 4 bases, and 16 bases separated the two germline ends. The full variable domain, in which reference TRBV12-5 and TRBJ1-3 provide the parts outside the CDR3, is DARVTQTPRHKVTEMGQEVTMRCQPILGHNTVFWYRQTMMQGLELLAYFRNRAPLDDSGMPKDRFSAEMPDATLATLKIQPSEPRDSAVYFCASGFLLKETGNTIYFGEGSWLTVV.

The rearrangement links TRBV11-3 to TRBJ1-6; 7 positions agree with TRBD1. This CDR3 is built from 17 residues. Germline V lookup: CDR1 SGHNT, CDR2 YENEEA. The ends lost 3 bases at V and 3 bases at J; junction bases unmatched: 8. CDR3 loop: CASSFFPDRFYNSPLHF. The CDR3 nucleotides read TGTGCCAGCAGCTTTTTCCCGGACAGGTTCTATAATTCACCCCTCCACTTT.

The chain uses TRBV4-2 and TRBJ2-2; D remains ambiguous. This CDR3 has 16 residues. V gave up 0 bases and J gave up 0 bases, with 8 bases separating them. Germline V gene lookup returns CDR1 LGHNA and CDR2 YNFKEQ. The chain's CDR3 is CASSQEERTNTGELFF. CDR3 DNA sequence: TGTGCCAGCAGCCAAGAGGAGCGAACGAACACCGGGGAGCTGTTTTTT.

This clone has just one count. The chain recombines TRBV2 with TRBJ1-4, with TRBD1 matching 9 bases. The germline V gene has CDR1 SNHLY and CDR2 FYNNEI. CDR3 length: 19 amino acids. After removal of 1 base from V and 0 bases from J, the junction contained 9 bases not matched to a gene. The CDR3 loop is CASSEEEQGAPTTNEKLFF. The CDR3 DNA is TGTGCCAGCAGTGAAGAGGAACAGGGGGCGCCGACAACTAATGAAAAACTGTTTTTT.

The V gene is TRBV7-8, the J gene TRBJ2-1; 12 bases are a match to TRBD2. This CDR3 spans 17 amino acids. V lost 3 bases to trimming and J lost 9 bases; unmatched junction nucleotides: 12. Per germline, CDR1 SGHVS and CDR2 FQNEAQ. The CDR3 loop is CASSLSVRLAGEIEQFF. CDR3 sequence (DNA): TGTGCCAGCAGCTTGAGTGTTAGACTAGCGGGAGAAATTGAGCAGTTCTTC.

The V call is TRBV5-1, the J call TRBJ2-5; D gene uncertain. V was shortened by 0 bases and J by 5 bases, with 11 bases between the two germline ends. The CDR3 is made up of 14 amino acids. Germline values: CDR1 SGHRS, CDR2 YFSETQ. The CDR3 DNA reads TGCGCCAGCAGCTTGGGAGGCCTTTATGAGACCCAGTACTTC. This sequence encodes CASSLGGLYETQYF.

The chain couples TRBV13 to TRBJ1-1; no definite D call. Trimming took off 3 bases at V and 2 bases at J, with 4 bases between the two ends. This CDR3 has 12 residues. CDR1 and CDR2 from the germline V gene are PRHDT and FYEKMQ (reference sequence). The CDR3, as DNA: TGTGCCAGCAGCTTGACAAACACTGAAGCTTTCTTT. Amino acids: CASSLTNTEAFF.

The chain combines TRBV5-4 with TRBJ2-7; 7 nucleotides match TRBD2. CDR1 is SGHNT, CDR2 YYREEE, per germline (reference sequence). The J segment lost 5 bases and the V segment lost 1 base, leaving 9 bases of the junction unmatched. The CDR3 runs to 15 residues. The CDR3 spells CASSLIGGRSDEQYF. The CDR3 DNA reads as TGTGCCAGCAGCTTGATAGGCGGGAGAAGCGACGAGCAGTACTTC.

The CDR3 DNA sequence: TGTGCCAGCAGTGCTATCCAGGGGGCCGGGGAGCTGTTTTTT. Translation gives CASSAIQGAGELFF. V is TRBV6-6 and J is TRBJ2-2; 7 bases agree with TRBD1. Germline V gene lookup returns CDR1 MNHNY and CDR2 SVGAGI (reference sequence). V lost 5 bases to trimming and J lost 6 bases; unmatched junction nucleotides: 6. This CDR3 comprises 14 residues.

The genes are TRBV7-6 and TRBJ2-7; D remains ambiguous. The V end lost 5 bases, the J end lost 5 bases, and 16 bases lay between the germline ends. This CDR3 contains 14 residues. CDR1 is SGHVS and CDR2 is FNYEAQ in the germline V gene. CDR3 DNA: TGTGCCAGCAGCCTCCCTGAGGTGGCGCACGAGCAGTACTTC. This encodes CASSLPEVAHEQYF.

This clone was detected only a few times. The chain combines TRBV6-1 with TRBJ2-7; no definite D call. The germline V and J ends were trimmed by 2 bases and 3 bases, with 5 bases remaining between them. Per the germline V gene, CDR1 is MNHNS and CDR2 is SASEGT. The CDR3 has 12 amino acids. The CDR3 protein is CASSESSYEQYF. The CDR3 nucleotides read TGTGCCAGCAGTGAATCTAGCTACGAGCAGTACTTC.

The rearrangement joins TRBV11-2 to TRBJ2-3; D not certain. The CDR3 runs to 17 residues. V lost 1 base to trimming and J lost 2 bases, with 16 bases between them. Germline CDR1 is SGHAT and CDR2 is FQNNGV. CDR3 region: CASSLAPTLSPTDTQYF. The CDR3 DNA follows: TGTGCCAGCAGCTTAGCGCCGACACTCTCACCCACAGATACGCAGTATTTT.